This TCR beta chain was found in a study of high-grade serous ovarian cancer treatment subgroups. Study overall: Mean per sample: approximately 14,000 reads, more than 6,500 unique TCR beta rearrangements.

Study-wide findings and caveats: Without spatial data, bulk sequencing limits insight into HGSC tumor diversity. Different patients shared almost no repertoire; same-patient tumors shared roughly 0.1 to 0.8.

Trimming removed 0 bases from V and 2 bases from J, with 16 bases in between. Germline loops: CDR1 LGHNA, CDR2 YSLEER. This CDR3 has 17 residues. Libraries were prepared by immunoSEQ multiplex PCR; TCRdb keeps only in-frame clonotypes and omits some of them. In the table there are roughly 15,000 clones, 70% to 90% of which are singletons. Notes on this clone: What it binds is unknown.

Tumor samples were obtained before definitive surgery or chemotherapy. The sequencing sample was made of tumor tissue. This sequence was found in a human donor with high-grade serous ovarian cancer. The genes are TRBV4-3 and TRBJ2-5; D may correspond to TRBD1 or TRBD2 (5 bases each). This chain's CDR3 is CASSQDPTSGAQETQYF. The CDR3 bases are TGCGCCAGCAGCCAAGATCCAACTAGTGGGGCTCAAGAGACCCAGTACTTC.